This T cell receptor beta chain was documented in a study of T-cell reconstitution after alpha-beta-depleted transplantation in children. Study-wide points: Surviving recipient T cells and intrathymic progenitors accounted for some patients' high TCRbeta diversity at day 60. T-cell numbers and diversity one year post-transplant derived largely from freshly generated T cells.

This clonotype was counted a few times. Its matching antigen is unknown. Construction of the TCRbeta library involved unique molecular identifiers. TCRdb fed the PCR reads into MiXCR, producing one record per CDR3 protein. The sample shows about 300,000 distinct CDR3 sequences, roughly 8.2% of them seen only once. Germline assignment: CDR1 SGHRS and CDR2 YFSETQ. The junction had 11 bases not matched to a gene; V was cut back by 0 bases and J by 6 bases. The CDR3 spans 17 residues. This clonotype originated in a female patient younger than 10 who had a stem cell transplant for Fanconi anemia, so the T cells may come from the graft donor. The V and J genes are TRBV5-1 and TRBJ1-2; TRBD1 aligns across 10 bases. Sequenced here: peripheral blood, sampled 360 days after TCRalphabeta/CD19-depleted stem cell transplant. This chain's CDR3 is CASSLGPGQGLKDGYTF. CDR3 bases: TGCGCCAGCAGCTTGGGCCCGGGACAGGGGTTAAAAGATGGCTACACCTTC.